This TCR beta chain was profiled in a study of cytomegalovirus exposure and HLA in healthy donors (dated by TCRdb to 2015 to 2018). Turning to the overall study: An earlier analysis of fewer than 750 of the donors reported 276 Gb of sequence data and 95 million to 140 million unique TCR beta sequences obtained from about 179 million T cells. Typing coverage varied by locus: roughly 620-640 donors for A, B, C, DRB1 and DQB1; approximately 500 for DQA1; approximately 570 for DPA1; around 450 for DPB1. A later analysis re-examined previously published TCR beta repertoires from around 670 donors and added high-resolution HLA genotyping to investigate patterns of TCR occurrence. Besides the first cohort of roughly 660 subjects, a separate validation cohort made up of 95 to 150 different subjects was used. An earlier analysis of 587 of the donors used high-throughput TCR beta sequencing to judge whether each TCR beta V gene segment behaved as functional or pseudogenic. Among the roughly 390 genotyped donors, more than 70% belonged to the genetic ancestry cluster associated with self-reported Caucasian donors. In a later genetic analysis, genome-wide SNP genotypes for about 60% of the 666 donors were used, and that subset was treated as a discovery cohort. Because of strong linkage in the cohort, roughly five DR-DQ haplotypes were treated as single units for association and clustering. The aim of the study was to test whether cataloging public T cell receptors could identify signatures of past pathogen exposure. The later analysis used no new phenotypic data to find candidate immune exposures, relying instead on TCR beta sequences and their occurrence across donors. Donor age, sex, ethnicity and CMV serostatus were compiled alongside the repertoire data. Every repertoire in the discovery cohort had been generated on one and the same sequencing platform. Among roughly 400 genotyped donors of the cohort, an average of approximately 240,000 unique TCR beta nucleotide sequences was sequenced per donor, of which about 19% were non-productive. HLA typing included class I and class II loci at four-digit resolution. The study used immunosequencing to profile the T cell repertoires of 600 to 850 subjects and linked those repertoires to cytomegalovirus serostatus. To predict cytomegalovirus infection status, the study combined high-throughput TCR immunosequencing, statistical association of individual TCRs with disease status, and machine learning. An early release covering approximately 600 HLA-typed donors comprised about 310 gigabases of sequencing data and some 79 million unique TCR sequences.

The library was produced with the immunoSEQ multiplex PCR assay. A mixture of 60 forward primers for TCR Vbeta segments and 13 reverse primers for TCR Jbeta segments was used in the multiplex PCR. Amplification of the CDR3 region of rearranged TCR beta genes was performed with a multiplex PCR assay on genomic DNA. On the Illumina HiSeq System, the amplified TCR beta libraries were sequenced as 87-base-pair reads. The original methods were these. A later analysis counted approximately 76 million unique TCR beta chains across the approximately 700 repertoires, and roughly 9.9 million of these chains were shared by at least two donors. To remove PCR and sequencing errors, raw reads were error-corrected and collapsed into unique sequences using a nearest-neighbor algorithm that merged closely related sequences. To assign V, D and J gene segments, CDR3 sequences were aligned to IMGT reference sequences. For a sequence to be retained, a match of at least six nucleotides to both a V gene segment and a J gene segment was required. Rearrangements were classified as productive when the CDR3 lacked stop codons and remained in frame with V and J, and all other rearrangements were classified as non-productive. CDR3 was defined by IMGT convention, running from the second conserved V-encoded cysteine to the conserved J-encoded phenylalanine. The earlier analysis of approximately 590 of the donors excluded any sequence lacking an unambiguous match to a single V gene segment. In an earlier analysis of roughly 500 of the donors, V segments were called functional above 56.7% productive rearrangements and were called segregating when the between-donor standard deviation exceeded 5%. A statistical classification framework was built to diagnose cytomegalovirus status from the catalog of TCR beta chain sequences. A later analysis assigned V and J genes by comparing TCR nucleotide sequences with IMGT/GENE-DB human TR gene sequences. A later analysis assigned CDR3 sequences and most-parsimonious VDJ recombination scenarios with the TCRdist pipeline. In a later analysis, each TCR beta chain was defined by its CDR3 amino acid sequence together with its V-gene family, and reads without a unique V-gene family were excluded. To address suspected cross-contamination and a sequencing artifact, a later analysis removed roughly 580 highly shared, low-generation-probability nucleotide sequences. In a later analysis, a clonal expansion index was calculated for each public chain from normalized within-repertoire ranks of inferred template counts. A later analysis computed generation probabilities with a VDJ recombination model fitted to out-of-frame rearrangements, and checked the results against IGoR. A later analysis scored TCR-TCR, TCR-HLA and TCR-CMV co-occurrence with hypergeometric tests, applying a repertoire-size bias correction to TCR pairs. A later analysis estimated false discovery rates by permuting HLA or CMV assignments 20 times. In a later analysis, co-occurring TCRs were grouped using DBSCAN, with TCRdist sequence similarity added in when clustering inside HLA-allele-positive subsets. For co-occurrence clustering, repertoires with fewer than 30,000 or more than 120,000 public chains were excluded, along with five repertoires with anomalous nucleotide sharing. TCRdb took over this immuneACCESS table, retaining in-frame rearrangements with V and J assigned. Such tables are incomplete; in checked studies, under half of the missing clones stem from an unresolved V gene, and the remainder is unexplained. D and trimming were read from the DNA, whereas the V and J calls and clone size are those reported in that table. This sample has around 140,000 clones in its table, and about 74% of those were observed once. Approximately 0.9% of the sample lies in the top ten.

Overall study results and their limits: A later analysis found that HLA-associated TCR beta chains were more clonally expanded and had lower generation probabilities than equally common non-associated chains. Because HLA typing was missing for some donors at each locus, association tests included only the typed subset. It was suggested by the authors that the approach could potentially be generalized to other disease states and immunological phenotypes. The classifier was reported to diagnose cytomegalovirus status with high specificity and sensitivity in both the original cohort and the validation cohort. In an earlier analysis of 587 of the donors, most TCR beta V segments appeared in productive rearrangements about 87% or about 30% of the time, broadly matching IMGT annotations. A further reported finding was that TCR beta sequences accurately predicted the HLA-A and HLA-B alleles for most subjects in the first cohort. Most CMV-associated TCR beta chains appeared to be HLA-restricted in a later analysis, and the HLA associations seemed to be driven largely by CMV exposure. A later genetic analysis reported fewer N-insertions in productive TCRs among donors in an Asian-associated ancestry cluster than the roughly 700-donor mean. Most TCR sequences were seen in very few donors, while some public TCRs were found in many individuals. In the study, some 180 TCR beta chains were listed as associated with cytomegalovirus. This cohort had only TCR beta chains sequenced, and the lack of alpha or paired-chain data limited which features could be detected. In a later analysis, several top co-occurrence clusters were reported to appear linked to parvovirus B19, influenza, CMV and Epstein-Barr virus. Some IMGT-functional V segments, including TRBV6-2 and TRBV6-3, could not be distinguished by the 87-base-pair reads and were therefore excluded. According to a later analysis, TCR association rates differed among HLA loci, with DRB1 alleles showing the most associated TCRs and HLA-C alleles showing the fewest. Roughly uniform sequencing depth across donors was assumed in presence/absence analyses, although this assumption may not hold. In a later analysis, some 17,000 TCR beta sequences were associated with specific HLA alleles at a false discovery rate of 0.05. Correlated functional status among segregating V segments might reflect linkage disequilibrium, but an unknown experimental factor could not be ruled out. When HLA alleles, especially DR and DQ, strongly co-occurred, attributing TCR associations to individual alleles was difficult. In vitro tests confirmed that a few of the cytomegalovirus-associated TCR beta chains recognize cytomegalovirus antigens. An association between a missense DCLRE1C variant and V-gene and J-gene trimming of TCR beta chains was found in a later genetic analysis and replicated in an independent cohort. A cluster of highly shared sequence variants was judged likely to be a technical artifact of the sequencing pipeline. For the cohort, immune exposure information was limited to CMV serostatus. Because counts were too low, under 20 rarely observed V segments, including chromosome 9 orphons, were left out of the earlier analysis of several hundred of the donors.

Germline trimming amounts to 4 bases on V and 5 bases on J, with 7 as the count of junction bases outside the gene matches. The CDR1 and CDR2 encoded by the germline V gene are LGHNA and YNFKEQ. Counted from cysteine to phenylalanine, this CDR3 has 15 amino acids. CDR3 DNA only is kept here, 45 bases in frame from base 1. The cohort consisted of 650 to 700 healthy bone marrow donors. All cohort members were sampled while nominally healthy, although unrecorded immune exposures were likely present. The donor tested CMV seronegative, placing the donor among the roughly 340 seronegative members of the cohort. A peripheral blood sample was provided by each donor, and peripheral blood mononuclear cells were used for TCR beta sequencing. The Qiagen DNeasy Blood Extraction Kit was used to extract genomic DNA from the blood cell samples. To note about this clone: Its cognate antigen has yet to be identified. Nothing much larger sits one base from this clone, and base qualities are not available.

This clonotype was obtained from a woman in her sixties in good health and CMV-seronegative. Sample: PBMCs. The rearranged chain carries TRBV4-2 and TRBJ2-2, with 7 bases in between that match TRBD1. The CDR3 corresponds to CASSPRDRKTGELFF. The DNA sequence is given as TGTGCCAGCAGCCCGAGGGACAGAAAGACCGGGGAGCTGTTTTTT.